There are many counts of the clone carrying this TCR beta chain. TCRdb reprocessed the 5' RACE reads with MiXCR, giving one entry per CDR3 protein. Among about 48,000 distinct CDR3 sequences listed, about 12% were seen once. The data are from a study of neurological immune-mediated disorders. The V gene's germline CDR1 is SGHRS and CDR2 YFSETQ. The junction had 4 bases not matched to a gene; V was cut back by 0 bases and J by 5 bases. This CDR3 comprises 14 residues. Time point specified: longitudinal time-point 3. Sequenced input: PBMCs. This chain uses TRBV5-1 with TRBJ2-5; 7 positions match TRBD1. The receptor was derived from a male donor with HTLV-1-associated myelopathy (HAM/TSP). CDR3 residues: CASSLDYRGETQYF. CDR3 in DNA: TGCGCCAGCAGCTTGGACTACAGGGGTGAGACCCAGTACTTC.